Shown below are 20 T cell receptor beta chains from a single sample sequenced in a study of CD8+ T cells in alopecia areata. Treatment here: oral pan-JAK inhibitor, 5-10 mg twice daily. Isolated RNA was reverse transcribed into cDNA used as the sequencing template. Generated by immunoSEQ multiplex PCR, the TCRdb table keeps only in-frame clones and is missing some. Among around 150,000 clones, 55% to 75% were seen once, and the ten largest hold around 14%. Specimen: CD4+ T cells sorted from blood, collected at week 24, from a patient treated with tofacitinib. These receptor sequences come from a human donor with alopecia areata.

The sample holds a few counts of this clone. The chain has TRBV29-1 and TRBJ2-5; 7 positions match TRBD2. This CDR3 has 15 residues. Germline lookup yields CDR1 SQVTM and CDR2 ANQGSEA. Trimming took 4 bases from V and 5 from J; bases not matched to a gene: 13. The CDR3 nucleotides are TGCAGCGTTGGTTCGTGGCCGGGGGGTGTGGAGACCCAGTACTTC. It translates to CSVGSWPGGVETQYF.

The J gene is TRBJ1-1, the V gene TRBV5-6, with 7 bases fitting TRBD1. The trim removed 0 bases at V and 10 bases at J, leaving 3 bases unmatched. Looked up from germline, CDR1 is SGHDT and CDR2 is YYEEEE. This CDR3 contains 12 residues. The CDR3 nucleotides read TGTGCCAGCAGCTTGGATGAGGGGGCAGCTTTCTTT. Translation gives CASSLDEGAAFF.

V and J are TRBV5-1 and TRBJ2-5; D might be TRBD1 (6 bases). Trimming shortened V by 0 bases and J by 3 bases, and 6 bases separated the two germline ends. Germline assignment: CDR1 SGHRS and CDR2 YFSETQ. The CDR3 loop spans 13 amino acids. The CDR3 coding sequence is TGCGCCAGCAGCTTGGGGACAGAAGAGACCCAGTACTTC. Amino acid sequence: CASSLGTEETQYF.

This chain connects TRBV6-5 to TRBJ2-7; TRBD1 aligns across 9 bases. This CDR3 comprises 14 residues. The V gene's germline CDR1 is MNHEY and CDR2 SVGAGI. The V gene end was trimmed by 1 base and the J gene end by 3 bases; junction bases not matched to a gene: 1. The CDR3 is CASSYWDRDYEQYF. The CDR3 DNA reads TGTGCCAGCAGTTACTGGGACAGGGACTACGAGCAGTACTTC.

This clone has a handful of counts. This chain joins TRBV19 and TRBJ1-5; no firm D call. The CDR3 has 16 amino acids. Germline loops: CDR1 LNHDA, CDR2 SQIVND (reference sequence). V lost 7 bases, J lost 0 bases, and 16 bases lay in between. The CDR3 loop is CASTPLDGYSNQPQHF. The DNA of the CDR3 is TGTGCCAGTACCCCGTTGGACGGATATAGCAATCAGCCCCAGCATTTT.

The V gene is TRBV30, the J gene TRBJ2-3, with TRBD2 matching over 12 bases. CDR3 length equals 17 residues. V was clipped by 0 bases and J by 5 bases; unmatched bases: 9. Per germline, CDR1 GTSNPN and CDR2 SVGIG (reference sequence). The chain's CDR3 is CAWSVRSSGGALDTQYF. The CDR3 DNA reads TGTGCCTGGAGTGTTAGATCTAGCGGGGGGGCCTTAGATACGCAGTATTTT.

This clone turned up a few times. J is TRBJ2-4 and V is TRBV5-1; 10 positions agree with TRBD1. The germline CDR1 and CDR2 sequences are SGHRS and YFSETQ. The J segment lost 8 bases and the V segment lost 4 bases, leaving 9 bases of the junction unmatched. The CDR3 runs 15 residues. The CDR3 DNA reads TGCGCCAGCAGCCCGGGACAGGGGTTTATCGACATTCAGTACTTC. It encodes CASSPGQGFIDIQYF.

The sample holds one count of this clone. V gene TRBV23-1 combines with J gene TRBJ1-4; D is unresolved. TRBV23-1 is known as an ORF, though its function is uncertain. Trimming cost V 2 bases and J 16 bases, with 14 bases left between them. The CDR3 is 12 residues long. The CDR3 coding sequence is TGCGCCAGCAGTCAACGAGTCTCGCGCCGGTTTTTT. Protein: CASSQRVSRRFF.

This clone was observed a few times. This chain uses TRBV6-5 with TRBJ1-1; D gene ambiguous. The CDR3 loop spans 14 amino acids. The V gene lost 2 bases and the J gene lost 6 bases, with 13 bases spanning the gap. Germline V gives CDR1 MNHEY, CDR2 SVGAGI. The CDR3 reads CASSYLAGLAEAFF. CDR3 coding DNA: TGTGCCAGCAGTTACCTGGCAGGCCTAGCTGAAGCTTTCTTT.

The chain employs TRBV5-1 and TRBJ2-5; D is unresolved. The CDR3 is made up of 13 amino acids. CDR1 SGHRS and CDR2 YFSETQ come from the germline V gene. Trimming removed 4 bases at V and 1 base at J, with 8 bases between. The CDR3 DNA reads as TGCGCCAGCAGCCGCCCGGGCCAAGAGACCCAGTACTTC. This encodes CASSRPGQETQYF.

The CDR3 bases are TGTGCCAGCAGTTATAGACAGGAGCAGCCCCAGCATTTT. Its translation is CASSYRQEQPQHF. The rearrangement links TRBV6-5 to TRBJ1-5; the D gene is possibly TRBD1 (6 bases). The germline V and J ends were trimmed by 3 bases and 7 bases, with 10 bases remaining between them. CDR1 is MNHEY, CDR2 SVGAGI, per germline. The length of the CDR3 is 13 residues.

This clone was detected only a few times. The CDR3: CASSLETEYGYTF. The CDR3 bases are TGCGCCAGCAGCTTGGAGACTGAATATGGCTACACCTTC. This sequence joins TRBV5-1 and TRBJ1-2; the D is unclear. Trimming shortened V by 0 bases and J by 5 bases, and 8 bases separated the two germline ends. CDR1 SGHRS and CDR2 YFSETQ come from the germline V gene. This CDR3 contains 13 residues.

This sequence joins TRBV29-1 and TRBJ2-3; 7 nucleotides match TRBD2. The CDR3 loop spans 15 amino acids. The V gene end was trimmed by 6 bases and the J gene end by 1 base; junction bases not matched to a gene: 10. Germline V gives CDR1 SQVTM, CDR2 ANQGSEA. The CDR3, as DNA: TGCAGCGTCCCGGCTGGCAGCGGGGGCACAGATACGCAGTATTTT. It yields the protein CSVPAGSGGTDTQYF.

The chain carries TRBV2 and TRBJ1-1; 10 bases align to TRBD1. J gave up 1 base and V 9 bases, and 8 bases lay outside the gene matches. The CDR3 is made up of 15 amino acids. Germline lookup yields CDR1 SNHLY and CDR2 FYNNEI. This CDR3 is CARQGQGIRNTEAFF. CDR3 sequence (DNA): TGTGCCAGACAGGGACAGGGGATCAGGAACACTGAAGCTTTCTTT.

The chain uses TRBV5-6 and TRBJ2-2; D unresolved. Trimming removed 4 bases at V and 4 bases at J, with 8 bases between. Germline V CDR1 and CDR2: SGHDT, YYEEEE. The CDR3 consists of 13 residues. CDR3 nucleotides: TGTGCCAGCAGCGCCCACCTCACCGGGGAGCTGTTTTTT. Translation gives CASSAHLTGELFF.

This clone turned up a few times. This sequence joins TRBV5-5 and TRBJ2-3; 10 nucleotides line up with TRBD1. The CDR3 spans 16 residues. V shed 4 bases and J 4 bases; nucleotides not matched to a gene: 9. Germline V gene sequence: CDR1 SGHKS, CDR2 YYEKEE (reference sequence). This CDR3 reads CASSIPTGGRADTQYF. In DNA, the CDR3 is TGTGCCAGCAGCATCCCGACAGGGGGCAGGGCAGATACGCAGTATTTT.

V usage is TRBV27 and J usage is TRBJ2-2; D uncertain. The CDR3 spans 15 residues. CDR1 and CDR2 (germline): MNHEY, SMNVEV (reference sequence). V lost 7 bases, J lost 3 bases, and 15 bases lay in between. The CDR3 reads CASKGERTYTGELFF. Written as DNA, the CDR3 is TGTGCCAGCAAGGGCGAACGAACCTACACCGGGGAGCTGTTTTTT.

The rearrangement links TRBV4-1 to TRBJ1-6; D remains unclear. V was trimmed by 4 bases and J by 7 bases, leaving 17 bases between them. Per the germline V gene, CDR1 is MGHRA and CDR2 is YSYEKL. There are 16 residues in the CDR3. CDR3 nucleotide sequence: TGCGCCAGCAGCCGAGACTCTACAGCGAGGAATTCACCCCTCCACTTT. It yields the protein CASSRDSTARNSPLHF.

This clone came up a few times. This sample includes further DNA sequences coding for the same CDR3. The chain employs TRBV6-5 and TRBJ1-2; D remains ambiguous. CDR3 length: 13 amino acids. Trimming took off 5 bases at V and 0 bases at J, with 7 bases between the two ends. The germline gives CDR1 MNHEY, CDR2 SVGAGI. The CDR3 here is CASSPGANYGYTF. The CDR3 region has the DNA TGTGCCAGCAGTCCCGGGGCTAACTATGGCTACACCTTC.

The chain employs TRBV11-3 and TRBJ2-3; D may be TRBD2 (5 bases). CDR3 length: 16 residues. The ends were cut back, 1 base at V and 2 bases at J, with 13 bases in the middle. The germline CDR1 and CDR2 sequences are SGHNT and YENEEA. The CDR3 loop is CASSLVFGKFTDTQYF. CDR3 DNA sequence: TGTGCCAGCAGCTTAGTTTTCGGGAAATTCACAGATACGCAGTATTTT.